Following are 10 T cell receptor beta chains from one sample sequenced in a study of CD8 T cells in ankylosing spondylitis. TCRdb independently ran MiXCR on the 5' RACE reads; one entry per CDR3 protein. The table lists 210,000 or so distinct CDR3 sequences, 20% to 30% of them singletons, with about 6.9% in the top ten. Input material: blood, either unsorted or a sorted T cell fraction (not recorded which). These receptors were obtained from a male donor with ankylosing spondylitis or in good health (not recorded which).

Ten or more counts support this clonotype. The V gene is TRBV10-3, the J gene TRBJ1-4, with D maybe TRBD1 (5 bases). Germline assignment: CDR1 ENHRY and CDR2 SYGVKD. Trimming removed 3 bases from V and 6 bases from J, with 11 bases in between. The CDR3 is made up of 14 amino acids. The DNA for the CDR3 is TGTGCCATCAGTGAACACGGGGGGGATGAAAAACTGTTTTTT. It encodes CAISEHGGDEKLFF.

This clonotype was counted a few times. The chain couples TRBV20-1 to TRBJ1-6; the D is unclear. Per germline, CDR1 DFQATT and CDR2 SNEGSKA (reference sequence). CDR3 size: 13 residues. V lost 3 bases and J 9 bases, leaving 12 bases between the germline ends. The DNA for the CDR3 is TGCAGTGCTAGCCCCGAACGCGGTTCACCCCTCCACTTT. This encodes CSASPERGSPLHF.

The chain recombines TRBV20-1 with TRBJ2-7; D gene ambiguous. The V end lost 0 bases, the J end lost 2 bases, and 20 bases lay between the germline ends. The CDR3 sequence is 17 residues long. The germline CDR1 and CDR2 sequences are DFQATT and SNEGSKA (reference sequence). CDR3 region: CSARDGLSVRTPYEQYF. DNA for the CDR3: TGCAGTGCTAGAGATGGATTGTCTGTGAGGACCCCCTACGAGCAGTACTTC.

This clonotype was recorded at least ten times. The chain links TRBV12-3 or TRBV12-4 to TRBJ2-1; 7 positions agree with TRBD2. CDR3 size: 14 residues. With 7 bases clipped from V and 1 base from J, the junction kept 4 bases outside the gene matches. DNA for the CDR3: TGTGCCAGCAAGGCGGGGGATTCCTACAATGAGCAGTTCTTC. Residues: CASKAGDSYNEQFF.

The chain combines TRBV6-1 with TRBJ2-7; possible D gene TRBD1, 5 bases. The germline V gene encodes CDR1 MNHNS and CDR2 SASEGT. There are 15 residues in the CDR3. Trimming shortened V by 0 bases and J by 3 bases, and 12 bases separated the two germline ends. This CDR3 reads CASSEAPGNYYEQYF. In DNA, the CDR3 is TGTGCCAGCAGTGAAGCGCCAGGGAACTACTACGAGCAGTACTTC.

This rearrangement joins TRBV29-1 to TRBJ2-1; D possibly uses TRBD1 or TRBD2 (5 bases each). The V end was cut by 4 bases, the J end by 5 bases, with 12 bases between. There are 13 residues in the CDR3. Germline CDR1 reads SQVTM; CDR2 reads ANQGSEA. The CDR3 reads CSVGRDANNEQFF. In DNA, the CDR3 is TGCAGCGTTGGTCGGGACGCCAACAATGAGCAGTTCTTC.

The chain joins TRBV4-2 to TRBJ2-7; perhaps TRBD2 as D (6 bases). Germline V gives CDR1 LGHNA, CDR2 YNFKEQ. The V end was cut by 6 bases, the J end by 0 bases, with 12 bases between. The CDR3 sequence is 14 residues long. CDR3 nucleotides: TGTGCCAGCAGGAGGGAGGCTTCCTCCTACGAGCAGTACTTC. Its translation: CASRREASSYEQYF.

The gene calls are TRBV3-1 and TRBJ2-1, with D possibly being TRBD2 (5 bases). CDR1 LGHDT and CDR2 YNNKEL come from the germline V gene (reference sequence). The length of the CDR3 is 15 residues. V was clipped by 1 base and J by 5 bases, with 12 bases between them. For the CDR3, the DNA is TGTGCCAGCAGCCAAGGCTTAGCGAGGAACAATGAGCAGTTCTTC. Protein product: CASSQGLARNNEQFF.

The rearrangement links TRBV10-3 to TRBJ2-7, with 10 bases that match TRBD1. The CDR3 consists of 14 residues. With 10 bases clipped from V and 4 bases from J, the junction kept 10 bases outside the gene matches. Germline lookup yields CDR1 ENHRY and CDR2 SYGVKD. CDR3 region: CATSPGQGSYEQYF. The CDR3 region has the DNA TGTGCCACATCGCCGGGACAGGGGTCATACGAGCAGTACTTC.

At least ten counts were recorded for this clonotype. V and J are TRBV20-1 and TRBJ2-4; 8 bases align to TRBD2. Germline V gene sequence: CDR1 DFQATT, CDR2 SNEGSKA (reference sequence). The CDR3 loop spans 15 amino acids. The V segment lost 4 bases and the J segment 1 base; nucleotides outside the gene matches: 6. CDR3 loop: CSAIDGRAAKNIQYF. The CDR3 nucleotides read TGCAGTGCTATTGACGGGAGGGCGGCCAAAAACATTCAGTACTTC.